A single sample is the source of the 5 T cell receptor beta chains below, sequenced in a study of cytomegalovirus exposure and HLA in healthy donors. Generated by immunoSEQ multiplex PCR, the TCRdb table keeps only in-frame clones and is missing some. The sample contains some 60,000 clones, 90% to 97% of which appear only once. What was sequenced was PBMCs. These TCRs come from a man aged 18 to 35 in good health and CMV-seronegative.

This chain joins TRBV7-8 and TRBJ2-7; 7 bases match TRBD1. V lost 5 bases and J lost 4; bases outside the gene matches: 8. Germline V lookup: CDR1 SGHVS, CDR2 FQNEAQ. The CDR3 is 14 residues long. The CDR3 sequence: CASSPTGAGYEQYF. The CDR3 bases are TGTGCCAGCAGCCCAACAGGGGCAGGATACGAGCAGTACTTC. Full variable domain (outside the CDR3, taken from reference TRBV7-8 and TRBJ2-7): GAGVSQSPRYKVAKRGQDVALRCDPISGHVSLFWYQQALGQGPEFLTYFQNEAQLDKSGLPSDRFFAERPEGSVSTLKIQRTQQEDSAVYLCASSPTGAGYEQYFGPGTRLTVT.

V gene TRBV30 combines with J gene TRBJ1-5; D may be TRBD1 (6 bases). The CDR3 sequence is 15 residues long. From germline, CDR1 is GTSNPN and CDR2 SVGIG (reference sequence). Trimming took 1 base from V and 5 from J, leaving 15 bases between them. The CDR3 loop is CAWSGGRGGHQPQHF. In DNA form, the CDR3 reads TGTGCCTGGAGTGGGGGCAGGGGCGGCCATCAGCCCCAGCATTTT.

The J gene is TRBJ2-1, the V gene TRBV9; 8 bases fit TRBD2. This CDR3 is built from 12 residues. The junction had 2 bases not matched to a gene; V was cut back by 7 bases and J by 5 bases. Per the germline V gene, CDR1 is SGDLS and CDR2 is YYNGEE. The CDR3 loop is CASSGGDNEQFF. CDR3 coding DNA: TGTGCCAGCTCGGGAGGGGACAATGAGCAGTTCTTC.

This sequence joins TRBV28 and TRBJ2-5; TRBD1 agrees at 7 bases. The V gene's germline CDR1 is MDHEN and CDR2 SYDVKM. The V and J ends lost 3 bases and 5 bases, in that order; junction bases with no gene match: 6. The CDR3 has 14 residues. The CDR3 DNA is TGTGCCAGCAGTTTGCCAGGGGGTTGGGAGACCCAGTACTTC. It yields the protein CASSLPGGWETQYF.

This chain connects TRBV18 to TRBJ1-1; 7 nucleotides align to TRBD1. This CDR3 spans 16 amino acids. Trimming took 1 base from V and 0 from J; bases not matched to a gene: 5. Germline V gene data show CDR1 as KGHSH and CDR2 as LQKENI. CDR3 nucleotides: TGTGCCAGCTCACCACTATTGGGACAGTTGAACACTGAAGCTTTCTTT. This gives the protein CASSPLLGQLNTEAFF.